This section outlines one T cell receptor (beta chain) sequence together with its context. Its antigen is not known. The source of the sample is a study of blood T cells in healthy people across ages. General study findings and limits: Roughly linear declines in TCR beta diversity per million T cells occurred with age.

The CDR3 sequence is 16 residues long. Trimming removed 6 bases from V and 1 base from J, with 15 bases in between. Germline values: CDR1 MDHEN, CDR2 SYDVKM. Donation came from healthy Caucasian individuals in Russia who were aged about 6 to 95. Sample-barcoded 5' priming and a J-beta primer mix drove a second PCR of roughly 6 to 12 cycles. TCRdb reanalysed the 5' RACE reads using MiXCR and keeps one entry per CDR3 protein. The table lists roughly 800,000 distinct CDR3 sequences, approximately 55% of them singletons. The chain carries TRBV28 and TRBJ1-4; D ambiguous. Source material: blood. The receptor comes from a man of 80 years or more in good health. The CDR3 protein is CASRPPYTITNEKLFF. The CDR3 nucleotides are TGTGCCAGCAGACCTCCTTATACAATAACTAATGAAAAACTGTTTTTT.